These 20 T cell receptor beta chains were all obtained from the same sample, sequenced in a study of blood T cell repertoires in COVID-19 (dated by TCRdb to about 2020). The library was obtained by the immunoSEQ multiplex PCR assay. In its TCRdb copy, this immuneACCESS table keeps in-frame sequences only and misses some clones. Where compared with another copy, unresolved V genes explain less than half of these, and the others have no known cause. A total of 300,000 to 400,000 clones appear in this sample, approximately 86% of them only once. Together, the top ten hold around 7.4% of the sample. Sequenced input: peripheral blood. All receptors come from an older woman with COVID-19, enrolled during active disease.

This chain connects TRBV9 to TRBJ1-1; D is perhaps TRBD1 (6 bases). The CDR3 has 13 residues. CDR1 is SGDLS, CDR2 YYNGEE, per germline. V dropped 9 bases and J dropped 1 base, with 13 bases sitting between them. The CDR3 region has the DNA TGTGCCACAGGGGCAGGACCGAACACTGAAGCTTTCTTT. It codes for CATGAGPNTEAFF. The whole variable domain, filled in from reference TRBV9 and TRBJ1-1, reads DSGVTQTPKHLITATGQRVTLRCSPRSGDLSVYWYQQSLDQGLQFLIQYYNGEERAKGNILERFSAQQFPDLHSELNLSSLELGDSALYFCATGAGPNTEAFFGQGTRLTVV.

The chain uses TRBV7-9 and TRBJ1-3, with 11 bases identical to TRBD1. The CDR3 length is 15 residues. V lost 8 bases to trimming and J lost 9 bases; unmatched junction nucleotides: 12. CDR1 SEHNR and CDR2 FQNEAQ come from the germline V gene (reference sequence). The CDR3 spells CASELRGQGVFTIYF. The CDR3 DNA sequence: TGTGCCAGCGAATTACGGGGACAGGGGGTATTCACCATATATTTT.

This clone was counted a few times. Other nucleotide sequences from this sample produce the same CDR3. The chain links TRBV5-4 to TRBJ1-2, with a weak D call TRBD1 (5 bases). CDR1 SGHNT and CDR2 YYREEE come from the germline V gene (reference sequence). The length of the CDR3 is 12 residues. V dropped 2 bases and J dropped 4 bases, with 6 bases sitting between them. In DNA form, the CDR3 reads TGTGCCAGCAGCTTCGACAGCTATGGCTACACCTTC. Encoded protein: CASSFDSYGYTF.

This sequence joins TRBV7-3 and TRBJ1-1; D remains ambiguous. The CDR3 has 16 amino acids. The germline V gene has CDR1 SGHTA and CDR2 FQGTGA. V gave up 5 bases and J gave up 1 base, with 17 bases separating them. The DNA of the CDR3 is TGTGCCAGCAGCCCTTTTGATCGGGATCGGAACACTGAAGCTTTCTTT. Translating it yields CASSPFDRDRNTEAFF.

The chain uses TRBV19 and TRBJ1-1, with 9 bases matching TRBD1. Trimming removed 5 bases from V and 3 bases from J; junction bases left unmatched: 19. CDR1 and CDR2 from the germline V gene are LNHDA and SQIVND (reference sequence). The CDR3 consists of 19 residues. The CDR3 is CASSVGTGLWGQGYTEAFF. The DNA for the CDR3 is TGTGCCAGTAGTGTCGGGACCGGATTGTGGGGACAGGGTTACACTGAAGCTTTCTTT. Together with reference TRBV19 and TRBJ1-1, the CDR3 gives the full variable domain: DGGITQSPKYLFRKEGQNVTLSCEQNLNHDAMYWYRQDPGQGLRLIYYSQIVNDFQKGDIAEGYSVSREKKESFPLTVTSAQKNPTAFYLCASSVGTGLWGQGYTEAFFGQGTRLTVV.

The V gene is TRBV13, the J gene TRBJ2-3, with D possibly matching TRBD2 (7 bases). The CDR3 runs 15 residues. The ends were cut back, 3 bases at V and 6 bases at J, with 16 bases in the middle. The germline V gene has CDR1 PRHDT and CDR2 FYEKMQ (reference sequence). The CDR3 is CASSLWAGADDTQYF. The CDR3, as DNA: TGTGCCAGCAGCTTGTGGGCGGGGGCCGATGATACGCAGTATTTT.

This rearrangement joins TRBV6-5 to TRBJ1-2, with 7 bases identical to TRBD1. This CDR3 comprises 15 residues. V was clipped by 0 bases and J by 4 bases; unmatched bases: 5. The germline V gene has CDR1 MNHEY and CDR2 SVGAGI. CDR3 region: CASSYSPGTVYGYTF. CDR3 bases: TGTGCCAGCAGTTACTCACCTGGGACAGTCTATGGCTACACCTTC.

This clone was seen only once. The chain combines TRBV27 with TRBJ2-1; D is unclear. Germline CDR1 MNHEY, CDR2 SMNVEV (reference sequence). The CDR3 runs to 16 residues. Trimming pared 3 bases from V and 0 bases from J, leaving 12 bases between. The CDR3 region is CASSFSSRSSYNEQFF. For the CDR3, the DNA is TGTGCCAGCAGTTTCTCATCGAGGAGCTCCTACAATGAGCAGTTCTTC.

This clone was counted a few times. This sequence joins TRBV7-2 and TRBJ2-1; D might be TRBD2 (6 bases). Between the trimmed V and J ends, which lost 1 base and 4 bases, there was a span of 11 bases. The CDR3 consists of 15 residues. Germline V gene data show CDR1 as SGHTA and CDR2 as FQGNSA. The CDR3 loop is CASSLGTIIYNEQFF. The CDR3, as DNA: TGTGCCAGCAGCTTAGGGACTATAATTTACAATGAGCAGTTCTTC. Together with reference TRBV7-2 and TRBJ2-1, the CDR3 gives the full variable domain: GAGVSQSPSNKVTEKGKDVELRCDPISGHTALYWYRQSLGQGLEFLIYFQGNSAPDKSGLPSDRFSAERTGGSVSTLTIQRTQQEDSAVYLCASSLGTIIYNEQFFGPGTRLTVL.

The chain carries TRBV12-3 or TRBV12-4 and TRBJ1-2; D not certain. V lost 6 bases and J 5 bases, leaving 10 bases between the germline ends. This CDR3 is built from 12 residues. CDR3 region: CASSPPGYGYTF. CDR3 coding DNA: TGTGCCAGCAGCCCCCCGGGATATGGCTACACCTTC.

This chain uses TRBV3-1 (or the pseudogene TRBV3-2) with TRBJ1-2, with D perhaps matching TRBD1 (5 bases). Per germline, CDR1 LGHDT and CDR2 YNNKEL (reference sequence). V was pared by 2 bases and J by 5 bases, with 9 bases between. The CDR3 runs 13 residues. The chain's CDR3 is CASSQRQQYGYTF. CDR3 sequence (DNA): TGTGCCAGCAGCCAAAGACAGCAGTATGGCTACACCTTC.

The rearrangement links TRBV25-1 to TRBJ1-2; tentative D call: TRBD1 (5 bases). V gave up 6 bases and J gave up 3 bases, with 11 bases separating them. The CDR3 is made up of 13 amino acids. The V gene's germline CDR1 is MGHDK and CDR2 SYGVNS. This chain's CDR3 is CASRRGVDYGYTF. The CDR3 DNA follows: TGTGCCAGCAGGCGGGGGGTCGACTATGGCTACACCTTC.

The V and J genes are TRBV7-9 and TRBJ1-2; D gene unclear. The CDR3 is made up of 13 amino acids. V gave up 4 bases and J gave up 8 bases, with 14 bases separating them. The V gene's germline CDR1 is SEHNR and CDR2 FQNEAQ (reference sequence). The CDR3, as DNA: TGTGCCAGCAGCTACACCGGGGAGCCGGGCTACACCTTC. This sequence encodes CASSYTGEPGYTF.

This rearrangement joins TRBV7-3 to TRBJ1-1; D ambiguous. The CDR3 runs to 14 residues. The V gene lost 5 bases and the J gene lost 4 bases, with 14 bases spanning the gap. The V gene's germline CDR1 is SGHTA and CDR2 FQGTGA. The CDR3 is CASSPGGLATEAFF. DNA of the CDR3: TGTGCCAGCAGCCCCGGAGGGTTGGCCACTGAAGCTTTCTTT.

This clone showed up just once. This chain connects TRBV19 to TRBJ2-7; a weak D match, TRBD2 (6 bases). CDR1 LNHDA and CDR2 SQIVND come from the germline V gene (reference sequence). V lost 3 bases and J 5 bases, leaving 14 bases between the germline ends. This CDR3 is built from 14 residues. CDR3 nucleotide sequence: TGTGCCAGTAGTATTAAGGAGGGACCCCACGAGCAGTACTTC. Translation gives CASSIKEGPHEQYF.

This sequence joins TRBV5-4 and TRBJ2-7; D remains unclear. The CDR3 consists of 13 residues. The V end was cut by 2 bases, the J end by 3 bases, with 9 bases between. CDR1 and CDR2 from the germline V gene are SGHNT and YYREEE (reference sequence). As DNA, the CDR3 is TGTGCCAGCAGCTTCGGCGGAGACTACGAGCAGTACTTC. As protein: CASSFGGDYEQYF.

As for this clone: In the same sample, other DNA sequences code for this CDR3. The chain links TRBV6-5 to TRBJ2-1; 8 positions match TRBD2. The length of the CDR3 is 14 residues. Germline V gene lookup returns CDR1 MNHEY and CDR2 SVGAGI. The V and J ends lost 2 bases and 6 bases, in that order; junction bases with no gene match: 3. CDR3 in amino acids: CASSYSSGGNEQFF. For the CDR3, the DNA is TGTGCCAGCAGTTACAGCAGCGGGGGCAATGAGCAGTTCTTC.

The genes are TRBV4-1 and TRBJ1-1, with 7 bases fitting TRBD1. The CDR3 length is 14 residues. The trim removed 4 bases at V and 3 bases at J, leaving 5 bases unmatched. Germline V gene data show CDR1 as MGHRA and CDR2 as YSYEKL. In DNA form, the CDR3 reads TGCGCCAGCAGCCCTGGGACAGAGTACACTGAAGCTTTCTTT. Its protein is CASSPGTEYTEAFF.

The gene calls are TRBV6-1 and TRBJ2-4; no definite D call. V was cut by 1 base and J by 2 bases, with 6 bases left in between. In germline, CDR1 is MNHNS, CDR2 SASEGT. This CDR3 comprises 14 residues. The CDR3 DNA sequence: TGTGCCAGCAGTGAAGGGAGTACCAAAAACATTCAGTACTTC. Residues: CASSEGSTKNIQYF.

This chain uses TRBV6-5 with TRBJ2-5; 9 positions match TRBD2. The CDR3 loop spans 15 amino acids. Germline CDR1 and CDR2: MNHEY and SVGAGI. V lost 7 bases to trimming and J lost 1 base; unmatched junction nucleotides: 7. CDR3 in DNA: TGTGCCAGCACCCCCTGGCGGGGGGGCCAAGAGACCCAGTACTTC. This codes for CASTPWRGGQETQYF.